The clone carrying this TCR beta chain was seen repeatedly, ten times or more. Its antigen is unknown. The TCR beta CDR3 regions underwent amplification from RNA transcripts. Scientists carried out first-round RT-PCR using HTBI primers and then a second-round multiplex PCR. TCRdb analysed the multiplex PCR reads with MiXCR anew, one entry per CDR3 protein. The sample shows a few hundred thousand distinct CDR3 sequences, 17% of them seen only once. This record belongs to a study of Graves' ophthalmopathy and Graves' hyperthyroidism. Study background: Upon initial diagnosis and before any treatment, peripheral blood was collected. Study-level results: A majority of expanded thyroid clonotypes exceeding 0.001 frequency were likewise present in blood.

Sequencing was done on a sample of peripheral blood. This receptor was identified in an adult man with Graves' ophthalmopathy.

This CDR3 is CASSLGGTSDQETQYF. CDR3 DNA sequence: TGTGCCAGCAGCTTAGGGGGGACTAGCGACCAAGAGACCCAGTACTTC. The chain is built from TRBV7-8 and TRBJ2-5; 10 bases are shared with TRBD2. Germline V gives CDR1 SGHVS, CDR2 FQNEAQ. The junction had 2 bases not matched to a gene; V was cut back by 1 base and J by 0 bases. There are 16 residues in the CDR3.